This T cell receptor (beta chain) stems from a study of T cells in Graves' hyperthyroidism and ophthalmopathy. Broader study findings: Blood held most thyroid clonotypes expanded above 0.001 frequency.

Germline values: CDR1 MNHEY, CDR2 SVGAGI. CDR3 length: 17 residues. V lost 4 bases and J 5 bases, leaving 24 bases between the germline ends. With respect to this clonotype: Its specificity is not known.

The source material, RNA transcripts, was used to amplify TCR beta CDR3 regions. Researchers ran a first-round RT-PCR on the TCR CDR3 using the HTBI primer set. One entry per CDR3 protein, called by TCRdb with MiXCR from the multiplex PCR reads. The sample lists fewer than 850,000 distinct CDR3 sequences, about 18% occurring once. V usage is TRBV6-5 and J usage is TRBJ2-7; TRBD2 might be the D (6 bases). Sequencing was performed on blood. The receptor's source is a man over 45 with Graves' hyperthyroidism. CDR3 residues: CASSFKSGGLPLDEQYF. For the CDR3, the DNA is TGTGCCAGCAGTTTCAAAAGTGGGGGACTTCCCCTGGACGAGCAGTACTTC.